The table lists the clone carrying this T cell receptor (beta chain) with many counts. Antigen specificity is unknown. The germline CDR1 and CDR2 sequences are LNHNV and YYDKDF (reference sequence). V was clipped by 1 base and J by 7 bases, with 16 bases between them. CDR3 size: 15 residues. Molecules of cDNA were individually given unique molecular identifiers that were attached to them. MiXCR, applied by TCRdb to the 5' RACE reads, yields one record per CDR3 protein. The profile shows approximately 50,000 distinct CDR3 sequences, about a tenth of them singletons. This record comes from a study of early T cells in non-severe SARS-CoV-2 infection. Whole-study findings and limits: Database matching using VDJdb favored anti-spike CD8 responses, with private and CD4 specificities left missing.

V and J are TRBV15 and TRBJ1-1; D perhaps matches TRBD1 (6 bases). This TCR derives from an adult who was a healthcare worker with PCR-confirmed SARS-CoV-2 infection or an uninfected control (not recorded which). Sequenced material: whole blood. CDR3 protein: CATSRAGTPTYEAFF. For the CDR3, the DNA is TGTGCCACCAGCAGAGCAGGGACACCCACCTATGAAGCTTTCTTT.